The rows below give T cell receptor beta chains drawn from one sample of a study of PD-L1 blockade in urothelial cancer. Using immunoSEQ multiplex PCR, the repertoire was profiled, and TCRdb retains in-frame clones only, with some absent. The sample comprises roughly 120,000 clones, 75% to 90% of which are singletons, and roughly 1.7% rests with the top ten. The sample was PBMCs, taken around atezolizumab (anti-PD-L1) treatment. These receptors came from a man aged 55-75 years with urothelial cancer. CDR3s include the opening cysteine and the closing phenylalanine or tryptophan. Fields, in order: V gene, J gene, D gene, CDR3 protein, CDR3 DNA. D genes are given only for firm matches.

>TRBV18|TRBJ2-3|-
CASSYRDSPDTQYF
TGTGCCAGCTCTTACAGGGATTCCCCAGATACGCAGTATTTT
>TRBV4-1|TRBJ2-1|TRBD2
CASSLLSGVAYNEQFF
TGCGCCAGCAGCCTTCTTAGCGGGGTCGCTTACAATGAGCAGTTCTTC
>TRBV19|TRBJ1-2|-
CASSIVGGERGYTF
TGTGCCAGTAGTATAGTAGGAGGGGAAAGAGGCTACACCTTC
>TRBV7-8|TRBJ2-2|TRBD2
CASSPHATSGGFTGELFF
TGTGCCAGCAGCCCCCACGCCACTAGCGGGGGTTTCACCGGGGAGCTGTTTTTT
>TRBV19|TRBJ2-7|-
CASSPRQVTYEQYF
TGTGCCAGTAGTCCCCGACAGGTTACCTACGAGCAGTACTTC
>TRBV18|TRBJ1-3|TRBD1
CASSVYLQGADGNTIYF
TGTGCCAGCTCAGTCTACTTACAGGGGGCTGATGGAAACACCATATATTTT
>TRBV6-5|TRBJ2-7|TRBD2
CASSTPGLANYEQYF
TGTGCCAGCAGTACGCCGGGACTAGCCAACTACGAGCAGTACTTC
>TRBV6-1|TRBJ2-1|-
CASSERVGASSYNEQFF
TGTGCCAGCAGTGAGAGGGTGGGGGCTTCCTCCTACAATGAGCAGTTCTTC
>TRBV19|TRBJ2-2|TRBD1
CASSIETGGTGELFF
TGTGCCAGTAGTATTGAGACAGGGGGCACCGGGGAGCTGTTTTTT
>TRBV2|TRBJ1-4|TRBD1
CASSATDRVMGEKLFF
TGTGCCAGCAGTGCGACCGACAGGGTGATGGGTGAAAAACTGTTTTTT
>TRBV29-1|TRBJ2-2|-
CSVEVYRGTTGELFF
TGCAGCGTTGAAGTATATCGGGGGACCACCGGGGAGCTGTTTTTT
>TRBV28|TRBJ1-5|-
CASSSQGFKGQPQHF
TGTGCCAGCAGTTCTCAGGGATTTAAGGGTCAGCCCCAGCATTTT
>TRBV6-4|TRBJ2-1|TRBD1
CASSLQGAGNVNEQFF
TGTGCCAGCAGTTTGCAGGGGGCGGGAAATGTCAATGAGCAGTTCTTC
>TRBV9|TRBJ1-2|-
CASSATASNYGYTF
TGTGCCAGCAGCGCCACAGCATCCAACTATGGCTACACCTTC
>TRBV5-1|TRBJ2-5|-
CASSAGQRTETQYF
TGCGCCAGCAGCGCGGGACAGAGGACAGAGACCCAGTACTTC
>TRBV5-1|TRBJ2-3|TRBD1
CASSNPRQGGTDTQYF
TGCGCCAGCAGCAACCCTCGACAGGGCGGCACAGATACGCAGTATTTT
>TRBV9|TRBJ2-2|TRBD1
CASSAGTGIPSDGELFF
TGTGCCAGCAGCGCGGGGACAGGGATCCCCTCTGATGGGGAGCTGTTTTTT
>TRBV19|TRBJ1-2|TRBD1
CASRPDRVNGYTF
TGTGCCAGTAGGCCGGACAGGGTTAATGGCTACACCTTC
>TRBV2|TRBJ2-1|-
CASKETELVNEQFF
TGTGCCAGCAAAGAAACGGAGCTAGTAAATGAGCAGTTCTTC
>TRBV6-6|TRBJ1-2|-
CASSPGTPLHGYTF
TGTGCCAGCAGCCCCGGGACACCCTTACATGGCTACACCTTC
>TRBV27|TRBJ1-1|-
CASSLAGGTEAFF
TGTGCCAGCAGTTTAGCCGGGGGCACTGAAGCTTTCTTT
>TRBV4-1|TRBJ2-7|-
CASSKFLADWGSATEQYF
TGCGCCAGCAGCAAATTTCTAGCCGACTGGGGTTCAGCTACCGAGCAGTACTTC